A selection of T cell receptor beta chains follows, all from one sample in a study of T cell responses to AZD1222 COVID-19 vaccine. TCRdb's table, derived via immunoSEQ multiplex PCR, lists solely in-frame clones and lacks some. The sample has some 160,000 clones, under 95% seen once. Sequenced here: peripheral blood, sampled 28 days after the second AZD1222 dose. Every receptor here comes from an adult who received the AZD1222 COVID-19 vaccine. The CDR3 runs from the conserved cysteine through the conserved F or W. The order of the fields is J gene, clone size, V gene, CDR3 length, D gene, CDR3 protein, CDR3 DNA. D genes are given only for firm matches. Clone size appears in some rows only: once, few, many, or a class for an expanded clone.

>TRBJ2-1|NA|TRBV7-2|12|NA
CASSLVKNEQFF
TGTGCCAGCAGCTTAGTGAAAAATGAGCAGTTCTTC
>TRBJ1-1|once|TRBV4-1|13|NA
CASSQGVNTEAFF
TGCGCCAGCAGCCAAGGAGTGAACACTGAAGCTTTCTTT
>TRBJ1-2|NA|TRBV14|13|NA
CASSQDVGQGYTF
TGTGCCAGCAGCCAAGACGTCGGGCAAGGCTACACCTTC
>TRBJ1-2|NA|TRBV5-5|14|NA
CASSFIQGFYGYTF
TGTGCCAGCAGCTTCATACAGGGATTTTATGGCTACACCTTC
>TRBJ1-5|NA|TRBV7-3|13|NA
CASSQGQGQPQHF
TGTGCCAGCAGCCAAGGGCAGGGCCAGCCCCAGCATTTT
>TRBJ2-7|NA|TRBV13|15|TRBD2
CASSSPRTSLHEQYF
TGTGCCAGCAGCTCCCCCAGGACTAGCCTCCACGAGCAGTACTTC
>TRBJ1-1|NA|TRBV6-1|13|NA
CASSEVENTEAFF
TGTGCCAGCAGTGAAGTGGAGAACACTGAAGCTTTCTTT
>TRBJ1-1|NA|TRBV5-4|12|NA
CASGQLNTEAFF
TGTGCCAGTGGACAGCTGAACACTGAAGCTTTCTTT
>TRBJ1-4|NA|TRBV5-1|15|NA
CASSPAGGAKEKLFF
TGCGCCAGCTCTCCGGCGGGAGGGGCGAAAGAAAAACTGTTTTTT
>TRBJ2-1|NA|TRBV29-1|11|TRBD1
CSVNRGNEQFF
TGCAGCGTTAACAGGGGCAATGAGCAGTTCTTC
>TRBJ2-5|once|TRBV5-4|11|NA
CASSLEETQYF
TGTGCCAGCAGCTTGGAAGAGACCCAGTACTTC
>TRBJ2-1|NA|TRBV5-1|13|TRBD2
CASSLPGGHEQFF
TGCGCCAGCAGCTTGCCGGGAGGACATGAGCAGTTCTTC
>TRBJ2-7|once|TRBV7-8|13|TRBD2
CASSWPAGLQIYF
TGTGCCAGCAGCTGGCCGGCGGGACTACAAATATACTTC
>TRBJ1-1|NA|TRBV5-1|14|NA
CASSPGQPNTEAFF
TGCGCCAGCAGCCCCGGACAGCCGAACACTGAAGCTTTCTTT
>TRBJ2-1|NA|TRBV27|14|NA
CASSLTPNENEQFF
TGTGCCAGCAGTTTAACCCCTAACGAAAATGAGCAGTTCTTC
>TRBJ1-4|NA|TRBV5-1|16|NA
CASSLTTGRLNEKLFF
TGCGCCAGCAGCCTTACGACAGGTCGCCTTAATGAAAAACTGTTTTTT
>TRBJ2-1|NA|TRBV5-5|11|NA
CASSYKNEQFF
TGTGCCAGCAGCTACAAGAATGAGCAGTTCTTC
>TRBJ2-3|NA|TRBV12-5|17|TRBD2
CASGPGTSGSNTDTQYF
TGTGCTAGTGGTCCGGGGACTAGCGGGAGCAACACAGATACGCAGTATTTT
>TRBJ1-2|NA|TRBV9|11|NA
CASRLFRINTF
TGTGCCAGCAGACTATTCCGGATCAACACCTTC
>TRBJ2-1|once|TRBV7-9|15|TRBD1
CASSTTGTGANEQFF
TGTGCCAGCAGCACTACCGGGACAGGGGCAAATGAGCAGTTCTTC
>TRBJ1-6|NA|TRBV18|15|NA
CASSPTSGGNSPLHF
TGTGCCAGCTCGCCGACGAGTGGGGGTAATTCACCCCTCCACTTT
>TRBJ1-1|NA|TRBV6-6|15|NA
CASSFVPRGNTEAFF
TGTGCCAGCAGTTTCGTCCCTAGGGGGAACACTGAAGCTTTCTTT
>TRBJ1-3|once|TRBV19|14|TRBD1
CASSTGGSGNTIYF
TGTGCCAGTTCGACAGGGGGCTCTGGAAACACCATATATTTT
>TRBJ2-1|NA|TRBV14|15|TRBD2
CASSGRALGYNEQFF
TGTGCCAGCAGCGGGAGGGCCCTCGGGTACAATGAGCAGTTCTTC
>TRBJ1-2|NA|TRBV9|15|NA
CASSPNVLGNYGYTF
TGTGCCAGCAGCCCAAACGTACTAGGGAACTATGGCTACACCTTC
>TRBJ1-2|NA|TRBV9|14|NA
CASSDTRKGGGYTF
TGTGCCAGCAGCGACACCCGTAAGGGAGGCGGCTACACCTTC
>TRBJ2-1|NA|TRBV27|11|NA
CASSLNNEQFF
TGTGCCAGCAGTTTGAACAATGAGCAGTTCTTC
>TRBJ1-2|NA|TRBV18|13|NA
CASSPGKGPGYTF
TGTGCCAGCTCACCGGGTAAGGGGCCTGGCTACACCTTC